Below, one TCR beta chain is given with its context. Its antigen remains unknown. One junction end does not reproduce the germline sequence, and a read error may be involved. This CDR3 region has 15 residues. CDR1 and CDR2 from the germline V gene are SEHNR and FQNEAQ (reference sequence). CD25-based Treg depletion was applied to purified naive CD4+ T cells. Study-level results: Tumor Treg TCRs overlapped most with tumor naive CD4+ cells. The TCR gene usage of tumor memory CD4+ T cells clustered together with blood and lymph node memory CD4+ cells and with lymph node naive CD4+ cells.

Constant-region reverse primers amplified full-length variable regions, followed by semi-nested Nested Universal Primer A PCR. TCRdb ran MiXCR on the 5' RACE reads and lists one entry per CDR3 protein. The sample consists of tens of thousands of distinct CDR3 sequences, about 30% of them appearing once. The rearrangement links TRBV7-9 to TRBJ2-1, with TRBD2 identical over 11 bases. The receptor comes from a female donor with breast cancer. The sequencing input was tumor-infiltrating naive CD4+ T cells sorted from the breast tumor. Noted subset: naive CD4+ T cells, CD4+CD45RA+CD25-. The CDR3 bases are TGTGCCAGCAGCGTAGCGGGAGGGTCCTACAATGAGCAGTTCTTC. It yields the protein CASSVAGGSYNEQFF.